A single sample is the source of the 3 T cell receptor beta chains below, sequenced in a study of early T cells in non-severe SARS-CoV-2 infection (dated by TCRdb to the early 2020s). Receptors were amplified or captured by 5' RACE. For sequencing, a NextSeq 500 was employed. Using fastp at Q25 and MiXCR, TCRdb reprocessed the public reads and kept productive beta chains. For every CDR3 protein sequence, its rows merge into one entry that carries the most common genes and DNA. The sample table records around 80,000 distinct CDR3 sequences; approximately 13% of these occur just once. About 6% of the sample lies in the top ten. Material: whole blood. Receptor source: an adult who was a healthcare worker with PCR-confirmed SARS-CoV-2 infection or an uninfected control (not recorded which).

The CDR3 spells CASSLDSAVDTQYF. In nucleotides, the CDR3 is TGTGCCAGCAGCTTGGATTCCGCTGTGGATACGCAGTATTTT. The chain combines TRBV7-9 with TRBJ2-3; D not certain. Germline-derived CDR1 and CDR2 are SEHNR and FQNEAQ (reference sequence). This CDR3 is 14 amino acids long. The V end was cut by 3 bases, the J end by 6 bases, with 13 bases between.

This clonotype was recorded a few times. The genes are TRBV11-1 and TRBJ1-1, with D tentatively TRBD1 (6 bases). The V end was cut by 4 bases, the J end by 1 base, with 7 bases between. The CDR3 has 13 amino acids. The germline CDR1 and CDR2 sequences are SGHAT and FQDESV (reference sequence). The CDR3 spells CASSWDKNTEAFF. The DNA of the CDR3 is TGTGCCAGCAGCTGGGACAAGAACACTGAAGCTTTCTTT. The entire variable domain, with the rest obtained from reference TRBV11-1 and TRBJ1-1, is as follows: EAEVAQSPRYKITEKSQAVAFWCDPISGHATLYWYRQILGQGPELLVQFQDESVVDDSQLPKDRFSAERLKGVDSTLKIQPAELGDSAMYLCASSWDKNTEAFFGQGTRLTVV.

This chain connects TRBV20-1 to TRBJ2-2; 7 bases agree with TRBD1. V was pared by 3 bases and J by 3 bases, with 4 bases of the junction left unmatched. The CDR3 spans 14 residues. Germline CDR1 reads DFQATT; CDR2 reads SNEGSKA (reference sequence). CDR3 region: CSASGQGDTGELFF. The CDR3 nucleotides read TGCAGTGCTAGTGGGCAGGGGGACACCGGGGAGCTGTTTTTT.